This TCR beta chain is drawn from a study of radiotherapy plus CTLA-4 blockade in lung cancer. Looking at the study overall: With 30% to 40% of patients having disease control, objective responses were seen in less than 20%.

The study's findings and limits: Reports identified early blood T cell clone dynamics, with interferon-beta, as the best response predictor. Radiotherapy with ipilimumab was followed by blood expansion of tumor-derived clones.

CDR1 is MNHNY and CDR2 is SVGAGI in the germline V gene (reference sequence). V lost 6 bases, J lost 1 base, and 5 bases stayed unmatched. The CDR3 extends over 14 amino acids. A word on this clone: As yet, its antigen is unknown.

Sequencing used immunoSEQ multiplex PCR; TCRdb keeps in-frame clones, though not all of them. The sample includes tens of thousands of clones, more than 70% of them seen just once. This receptor was obtained from a human donor with non-small cell lung cancer who had stable disease on radiotherapy plus ipilimumab. The material was peripheral blood, obtained from a patient treated with radiotherapy plus ipilimumab. This rearrangement joins TRBV6-6 to TRBJ1-1, with TRBD1 matching 7 bases. CDR3 in DNA: TGTGCCAGCAGCCCCAGGGGGGCGAACACTGAAGCTTTCTTT. Translation gives CASSPRGANTEAFF.